The sequence of this T cell receptor (beta chain) was determined in a study of early T cells in non-severe SARS-CoV-2 infection. Deletions cut 8 bases from V and 0 bases from J, with 17 bases between. This CDR3 is 15 amino acids long. Germline CDR1 reads MDHEN; CDR2 reads SYDVKM. This clonotype has a handful of counts. As part of library construction, unique molecular identifiers were attached to individual cDNA molecules. TCRdb reprocessed the 5' RACE reads via MiXCR and lists one record per CDR3 protein. The data contain roughly 53,000 distinct CDR3 sequences, roughly 12% of them singletons. The receptor comes from an adult who was a healthcare worker with PCR-confirmed SARS-CoV-2 infection or an uninfected control (not recorded which). The V and J genes are TRBV28 and TRBJ2-7; TRBD2 is a possible D gene (6 bases). The sample here was whole blood, taken at baseline. The CDR3 coding sequence is TGTGCCAGCCAAACACAAGCGGGCCCCTCCTACGAGCAGTACTTC. Protein sequence: CASQTQAGPSYEQYF.